These 15 T cell receptor beta chains originate from one sample sequenced in a study of PD-L1 blockade in urothelial cancer. Repertoires were generated with immunoSEQ multiplex PCR, while TCRdb's copy carries only in-frame clones and drops some. The sample carries approximately 100,000 clones, around 82% recorded once. The source was PBMCs, collected around atezolizumab (anti-PD-L1) treatment. These receptor sequences come from a middle-aged man with urothelial cancer.

The V call is TRBV15, the J call TRBJ1-3, with D perhaps matching TRBD1 (5 bases). The germline gives CDR1 LNHNV, CDR2 YYDKDF (reference sequence). V lost 0 bases and J 0 bases, leaving 15 bases between the germline ends. This CDR3 contains 18 residues. CDR3 in DNA: TGTGCCACCAGCAGAGATCTTCGGCGACAGCTCTCTGGAAACACCATATATTTT. This encodes CATSRDLRRQLSGNTIYF.

The sample holds one count of this clone. V and J are TRBV9 and TRBJ1-6; D gene uncertain. The length of the CDR3 is 14 residues. V was trimmed by 1 base and J by 9 bases, leaving 11 bases between them. The V gene's germline CDR1 is SGDLS and CDR2 YYNGEE. CDR3 sequence reads: CASSVSWSTSPLHF. As DNA, the CDR3 is TGTGCCAGCAGCGTAAGTTGGTCTACTTCACCCCTCCACTTT.

V usage is TRBV27 and J usage is TRBJ2-2, with 11 bases matching TRBD2. The V segment lost 6 bases and the J segment 1 base; nucleotides outside the gene matches: 4. From germline, CDR1 is MNHEY and CDR2 SMNVEV (reference sequence). The CDR3 consists of 16 residues. The CDR3 region is CASRQLAGVNTGELFF. CDR3 bases: TGTGCCAGCAGGCAACTAGCGGGGGTGAACACCGGGGAGCTGTTTTTT.

The chain employs TRBV30 and TRBJ2-1; D is uncertain. Looked up from germline, CDR1 is GTSNPN and CDR2 is SVGIG (reference sequence). The CDR3 loop spans 14 amino acids. V was trimmed by 5 bases and J by 0 bases, leaving 11 bases between them. CDR3 protein: CAWLAASSYNEQFF. The CDR3 nucleotides are TGTGCCTGGCTGGCGGCTAGCTCCTACAATGAGCAGTTCTTC.

The rearrangement uses TRBV27 and TRBJ2-3; 8 bases agree with TRBD1. CDR1 MNHEY and CDR2 SMNVEV come from the germline V gene (reference sequence). The CDR3 has 12 amino acids. With 6 bases clipped from V and 4 bases from J, the junction kept 0 bases outside the gene matches. CDR3 sequence reads: CASRTGADTQYF. CDR3 bases: TGTGCCAGCAGGACAGGGGCAGATACGCAGTATTTT.

V gene TRBV7-2 combines with J gene TRBJ2-1; 14 bases are shared with TRBD2. J was trimmed by 8 bases and V by 0 bases; bases with no gene match: 3. This CDR3 comprises 16 residues. Germline CDR1 SGHTA, CDR2 FQGNSA. This CDR3 reads CASSLAGTSGRYEQFF. CDR3 nucleotides: TGTGCCAGCAGCTTAGCCGGGACTAGCGGGAGATATGAGCAGTTCTTC.

The chain uses TRBV5-6 and TRBJ2-5; D gene unclear. Germline V gives CDR1 SGHDT, CDR2 YYEEEE. This CDR3 contains 11 residues. V was cut by 4 bases and J by 1 base, with 2 bases left in between. CDR3 region: CASSRQETQYF. The CDR3 DNA reads TGTGCCAGCAGCCGCCAAGAGACCCAGTACTTC.

CDR3 sequence: CASSSPGSGANVLTF. CDR3 bases: TGTGCCAGCAGTTCCCCAGGGTCTGGGGCCAACGTCCTGACTTTC. This sequence joins TRBV28 and TRBJ2-6; possibly TRBD1 for D (5 bases). In germline, CDR1 is MDHEN, CDR2 SYDVKM. This CDR3 has 15 residues. V was trimmed by 4 bases and J by 1 base, leaving 8 bases between them.

The rearrangement uses TRBV5-1 and TRBJ2-3; a possible D gene is TRBD2 (5 bases). The CDR3 runs to 17 residues. CDR1 is SGHRS and CDR2 is YFSETQ in the germline V gene. The germline V and J ends were trimmed by 4 bases and 1 base, with 19 bases remaining between them. The CDR3 DNA follows: TGCGCCAGCAGCCCCTGGTATATACTAGGGCGCACAGATACGCAGTATTTT. Translating gives CASSPWYILGRTDTQYF.

V and J are TRBV6-1 and TRBJ2-2, with D maybe TRBD1 (6 bases). The CDR3 consists of 15 residues. CDR1 MNHNS and CDR2 SASEGT come from the germline V gene. The V end was cut by 6 bases, the J end by 0 bases, with 11 bases between. The CDR3 loop reads CASRSDRPNTGELFF. CDR3 nucleotides: TGTGCCAGCAGGTCCGACAGGCCGAACACCGGGGAGCTGTTTTTT.

The rearrangement joins TRBV5-1 to TRBJ1-2, with 8 bases aligning to TRBD1. Germline values: CDR1 SGHRS, CDR2 YFSETQ. The V gene end was trimmed by 4 bases and the J gene end by 4 bases; junction bases not matched to a gene: 3. The CDR3 loop spans 13 amino acids. The CDR3 region is CASSGTGGYGYTF. The CDR3 DNA is TGCGCCAGCAGCGGGACAGGCGGCTATGGCTACACCTTC.

The gene calls are TRBV4-1 and TRBJ2-7; D is ambiguous. The V end lost 0 bases, the J end lost 0 bases, and 9 bases lay between the germline ends. Per germline, CDR1 MGHRA and CDR2 YSYEKL. This CDR3 has 15 residues. The CDR3 spells CASSQEQVSSYEQYF. In DNA form, the CDR3 reads TGCGCCAGCAGCCAAGAGCAGGTCAGCTCCTACGAGCAGTACTTC.

This sequence joins TRBV11-3 and TRBJ2-5; 12 bases align to TRBD1. The CDR3 spans 19 residues. J was trimmed by 5 bases and V by 4 bases; bases with no gene match: 17. Germline-derived CDR1 and CDR2 are SGHNT and YENEEA. The CDR3 coding sequence is TGTGCCAGCAGCTCTTCGTGGGGGAGGGACAGGGGGCGAGGGGAGACCCAGTACTTC. Residues: CASSSSWGRDRGRGETQYF.

J is TRBJ2-2 and V is TRBV19, with TRBD1 matching 9 bases. J was trimmed by 6 bases and V by 8 bases; bases with no gene match: 7. Germline values: CDR1 LNHDA, CDR2 SQIVND (reference sequence). The CDR3 is 14 amino acids. As DNA, the CDR3 is TGTGCCAGTTGGCTGGGGACAGGGCCCGGGGAGCTGTTTTTT. Its translation: CASWLGTGPGELFF.

This chain connects TRBV15 to TRBJ2-7, with D perhaps matching TRBD1 (5 bases). In germline, CDR1 is LNHNV, CDR2 YYDKDF (reference sequence). CDR3 length: 15 residues. Trimming removed 0 bases from V and 2 bases from J, with 11 bases in between. For the CDR3, the DNA is TGTGCCACCAGCAGAGATGTTGACAGAGCCTACGAGCAGTACTTC. This codes for CATSRDVDRAYEQYF.